This TCR beta chain was identified during a study of T cell responses to AZD1222 COVID-19 vaccine. Study details: Researchers grouped second doses given at about 4 or about 12 weeks into one pool. Study-wide findings and caveats: Clonal diversity was possibly underestimated, and the donors were mostly white British, with more females. Only six or seven AZD1222 recipients tested seropositive at baseline. Without day 14 samples, only post-peak T cell repertoires were studied.

Profiling relied on immunoSEQ multiplex PCR, and the TCRdb table lists in-frame clones only, not all of them. The data hold tens of thousands of clones, with approximately 89% observed a single time. Comment on this clone: The antigen is not known.

Germline V gene data show CDR1 as MNHEY and CDR2 as SVGEGT. V was clipped by 2 bases and J by 6 bases; unmatched bases: 13. The CDR3 consists of 18 residues. Material: peripheral blood, obtained on day 0 of AZD1222 vaccination. This TCR came from an adult in good health. The gene calls are TRBV6-2 or TRBV6-3 and TRBJ2-1; 10 bases match TRBD2. DNA of the CDR3: TGTGCCAGCAGTTACGGAATGGCTAGCGGGGGAATCTCCAATGAGCAGTTCTTC. Its translation is CASSYGMASGGISNEQFF.